This T cell receptor (beta chain) was found in a study of patients and donors after allogeneic stem cell transplantation. Germline V lookup: CDR1 MNHEY, CDR2 SVGEGT. V lost 6 bases and J lost 3, with 15 bases in between. The CDR3 runs to 15 residues. MiXCR, applied by TCRdb to the RT-PCR reads, yields one record per CDR3 protein. This table has about 160,000 distinct CDR3 sequences, approximately 22% appearing once. This clonotype was detected a few times. The sequencing sample was made of blood, either unsorted or a sorted T cell fraction (not recorded which). V usage is TRBV6-2 or TRBV6-3 and J usage is TRBJ2-1, with D perhaps matching TRBD1 (6 bases). The receptor's source is a human donor who was either an allogeneic HSCT recipient or a stem cell or donor lymphocyte infusion donor (not recorded which). It is not recorded whose cells these are; they may come from a transplant donor. CDR3 residues: CASRKPRDNYNEQFF. In DNA form, the CDR3 reads TGTGCCAGCAGGAAACCTCGGGACAACTACAATGAGCAGTTCTTC.